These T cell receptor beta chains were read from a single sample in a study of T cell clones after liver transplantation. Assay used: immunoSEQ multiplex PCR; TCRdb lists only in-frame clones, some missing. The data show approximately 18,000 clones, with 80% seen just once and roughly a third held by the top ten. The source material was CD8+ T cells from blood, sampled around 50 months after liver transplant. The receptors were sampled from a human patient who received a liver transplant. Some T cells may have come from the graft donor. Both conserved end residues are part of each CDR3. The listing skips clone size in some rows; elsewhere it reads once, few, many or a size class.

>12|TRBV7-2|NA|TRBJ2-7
CASSPDYYEQYF
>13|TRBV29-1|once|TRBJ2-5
CSWSGVALETQYF
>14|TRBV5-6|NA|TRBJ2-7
CASSKGSTFYEQYF
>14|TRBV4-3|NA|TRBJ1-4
CASSQEGSSEKLFF
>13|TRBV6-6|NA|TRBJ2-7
CASSYGPAYEQYF
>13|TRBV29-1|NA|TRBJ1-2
CSLLRGGGYGYTF
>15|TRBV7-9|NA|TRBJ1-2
CASSFRTVDRYGYTF
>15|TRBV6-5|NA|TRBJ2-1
CASSYSPGLHNEQFF
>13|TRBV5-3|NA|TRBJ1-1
CARSFQGSTEAFF
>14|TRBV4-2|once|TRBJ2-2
CASSTLRATGELFF
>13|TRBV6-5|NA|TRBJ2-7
CASSTGPAYEQYF
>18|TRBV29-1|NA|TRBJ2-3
CSVEAGTTGPAPTDTQYF
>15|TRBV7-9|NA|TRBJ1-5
CASSLIGDPNQPQHF
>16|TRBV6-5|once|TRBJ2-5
CASSSATRGQGETQYF
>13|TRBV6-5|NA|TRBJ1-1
CASSYSKGTEAFF
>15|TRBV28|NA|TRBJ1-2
CASSHLGEGGYGYTF
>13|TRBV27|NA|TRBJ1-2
CASSLGVRWGYTF
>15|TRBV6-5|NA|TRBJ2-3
CASRKRGVRADTQYF
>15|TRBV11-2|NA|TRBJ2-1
CASSLVSGVSNEQFF
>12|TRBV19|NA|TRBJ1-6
CASKNGFSPLHF
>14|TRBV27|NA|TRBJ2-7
CASSFWPGIDEQYF
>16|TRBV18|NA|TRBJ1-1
CASSPGAGNLNTEAFF
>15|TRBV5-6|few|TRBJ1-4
CASSPWAGGVEKLFF
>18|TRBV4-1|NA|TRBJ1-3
CASSPSGVQGLSGNTIYF
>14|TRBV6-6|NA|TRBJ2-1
CASSSSGNYNEQFF
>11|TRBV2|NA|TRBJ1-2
CANDRGYGYTF
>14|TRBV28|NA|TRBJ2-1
CASSFGTNYNEQFF
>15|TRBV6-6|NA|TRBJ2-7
CASISRTSALDEQYF